This entry is about one T cell receptor beta chain. The record originates from a study of CD8 T cells in Susac syndrome. Germline CDR1 SGHDT, CDR2 YYEEEE. V dropped 4 bases and J dropped 7; count of bases not matched to a gene: 7. This CDR3 is built from 13 residues. The individuals used as controls were healthy donors who had been matched for both age and sex. It was with random hexamers that about 0.45 to 1 ug RNA was reverse transcribed. TCRdb re-derived calls from the immunoSEQ multiplex PCR reads in MiXCR, one entry per CDR3 protein. Among approximately 150,000 distinct CDR3 sequences listed, 85% to 95% were seen once.

Sequenced input: CD4+ T cells from PBMCs. The chain employs TRBV5-6 and TRBJ1-2, with 7 bases fitting TRBD1. This TCR was sampled from a human donor in good health. CDR3 nucleotide sequence: TGTGCCAGCAGCCCAACAGGGGCCCTTGGCTACACCTTC. It encodes CASSPTGALGYTF. Based on the CDR3 plus reference TRBV5-6 and TRBJ1-2, the full variable domain is DAGVTQSPTHLIKTRGQQVTLRCSPKSGHDTVSWYQQALGQGPQFIFQYYEEEERQRGNFPDRFSGHQFPNYSSELNVNALLLGDSALYLCASSPTGALGYTFGSGTRLTVV.